These T cell receptor beta chains were read from a single sample in a study of T cells after yellow fever vaccination. TCRdb ran MiXCR on the 5' RACE reads and lists one entry per CDR3 protein. This sample has around 260,000 distinct CDR3 sequences; about 5.2% occur once, and the top ten carry under 3.5%. Sequenced here: CD4+ T cells sorted from PBMCs, sampled on the day of the yellow fever booster vaccination. The source is a man aged 18 to 30 who received the YFV17D yellow fever vaccine. Each CDR3 is given with its conserved first and last residue. Fields, in order: clone size, J gene, CDR3 length, D gene, V gene, CDR3 DNA, CDR3 protein. The D gene is left open where the match is weak. Expanded clones are given a class, and other clones once, few, many or no size at all.

clone size: -; J gene: TRBJ2-3; CDR3 length: 16; D gene: -; V gene: TRBV9; CDR3 DNA: TGTGCCAGCAGCGTAGATTTCGGGCGGGGCACAGATACGCAGTATTTT; CDR3 protein: CASSVDFGRGTDTQYF
clone size: many; J gene: TRBJ2-5; CDR3 length: 15; D gene: TRBD2; V gene: TRBV7-2; CDR3 DNA: TGTGCCAGCAGCTTTGGACTAGCGGGGCAAGAGACCCAGTACTTC; CDR3 protein: CASSFGLAGQETQYF
clone size: few; J gene: TRBJ1-5; CDR3 length: 13; D gene: -; V gene: TRBV10-3; CDR3 DNA: TGTGCCATCAAGGGCGTAAGCAATCAGCCCCAGCATTTT; CDR3 protein: CAIKGVSNQPQHF
clone size: few; J gene: TRBJ1-4; CDR3 length: 16; D gene: -; V gene: TRBV7-2; CDR3 DNA: TGTGCCAGCAGCTTAGTAGGGGGGCGAACTAATGAAAAACTGTTTTTT; CDR3 protein: CASSLVGGRTNEKLFF
clone size: -; J gene: TRBJ2-3; CDR3 length: 15; D gene: -; V gene: TRBV3-1; CDR3 DNA: TGTGCCAGCAGCCAAGACACGCATCGGGGAGATACGCAGTATTTT; CDR3 protein: CASSQDTHRGDTQYF
clone size: many; J gene: TRBJ2-3; CDR3 length: 15; D gene: TRBD1; V gene: TRBV4-3; CDR3 DNA: TGCGCCAGCAGCCCGCGGACAGGGACCCCAGATACGCAGTATTTT; CDR3 protein: CASSPRTGTPDTQYF
clone size: -; J gene: TRBJ1-1; CDR3 length: 12; D gene: -; V gene: TRBV29-1; CDR3 DNA: TGCAGTTTCCGTGCCGTGAACACTGAAGCTTTCTTT; CDR3 protein: CSFRAVNTEAFF
clone size: many; J gene: TRBJ2-3; CDR3 length: 14; D gene: -; V gene: TRBV11-1; CDR3 DNA: TGTGCCAGCAGCGAGAGGGGTCCTGTGGATACGCAGTATTTT; CDR3 protein: CASSERGPVDTQYF
clone size: -; J gene: TRBJ2-3; CDR3 length: 15; D gene: TRBD2; V gene: TRBV5-1; CDR3 DNA: TGCGCCAGCAGCTGGGGGGGACTTGTCACAGATACGCAGTATTTT; CDR3 protein: CASSWGGLVTDTQYF
clone size: -; J gene: TRBJ1-2; CDR3 length: 14; D gene: -; V gene: TRBV20-1; CDR3 DNA: TGCAGTGCTAGAGATGCGTCAACTTTCTATGGCTACACCTTC; CDR3 protein: CSARDASTFYGYTF
clone size: few; J gene: TRBJ2-5; CDR3 length: 13; D gene: -; V gene: TRBV12-3/TRBV12-4; CDR3 DNA: TGTGCCAGCAGGTACAGGGTGGGTGAGACCCAGTACTTC; CDR3 protein: CASRYRVGETQYF
clone size: -; J gene: TRBJ1-2; CDR3 length: 12; D gene: -; V gene: TRBV7-9; CDR3 DNA: TGTGCCAGCAGCTTGCGGTCTACGGGCTACACCTTC; CDR3 protein: CASSLRSTGYTF
clone size: medium-sized; J gene: TRBJ2-1; CDR3 length: 11; D gene: -; V gene: TRBV5-6; CDR3 DNA: TGTGCCAGCACCAAGAACAATGAGCAGTTCTTC; CDR3 protein: CASTKNNEQFF
clone size: -; J gene: TRBJ2-2; CDR3 length: 14; D gene: -; V gene: TRBV2; CDR3 DNA: TGTGCCAGCAGTGAAGGGCAGCACACCGGGGAGCTGTTTTTT; CDR3 protein: CASSEGQHTGELFF
clone size: -; J gene: TRBJ2-7; CDR3 length: 14; D gene: TRBD2; V gene: TRBV20-1; CDR3 DNA: TGCAGTGCTAGGGGGACTAGCGGGTCCTACGAGCAGTACTTC; CDR3 protein: CSARGTSGSYEQYF
clone size: -; J gene: TRBJ2-2; CDR3 length: 15; D gene: TRBD2; V gene: TRBV6-1; CDR3 DNA: TGTGCCACCTACCCCGCGGGGGCGAACACCGGGGAGCTGTTTTTT; CDR3 protein: CATYPAGANTGELFF
clone size: few; J gene: TRBJ1-2; CDR3 length: 16; D gene: -; V gene: TRBV4-1; CDR3 DNA: TGCGCCAGCAGCCACCGAGGGGGGCGAGTAGGCTATGGCTACACCTTC; CDR3 protein: CASSHRGGRVGYGYTF
clone size: many; J gene: TRBJ2-5; CDR3 length: 12; D gene: -; V gene: TRBV20-1; CDR3 DNA: TGCAGTGTCGGGTCGCGGCGGGAGACCCAGTACTTC; CDR3 protein: CSVGSRRETQYF
clone size: few; J gene: TRBJ2-3; CDR3 length: 13; D gene: -; V gene: TRBV12-3/TRBV12-4; CDR3 DNA: TGTGCCAGCAGTTTTGGGGCCACCGGAACGCAGTATTTT; CDR3 protein: CASSFGATGTQYF
clone size: -; J gene: TRBJ1-1; CDR3 length: 15; D gene: TRBD1; V gene: TRBV11-2; CDR3 DNA: TGTGCCAGCAGCTTAGATGGGGGGACAGGCACTGAAGCTTTCTTT; CDR3 protein: CASSLDGGTGTEAFF
clone size: many; J gene: TRBJ2-7; CDR3 length: 17; D gene: TRBD2; V gene: TRBV12-3/TRBV12-4; CDR3 DNA: TGTGCCAGCAGTACGGGGCCGGGACTAGCGGGGTTCTACGAGCAGTACTTC; CDR3 protein: CASSTGPGLAGFYEQYF
clone size: -; J gene: TRBJ1-2; CDR3 length: 15; D gene: -; V gene: TRBV19; CDR3 DNA: TGTGCCAGTAGTATAGAACTGGCCAGCATATATGGCTACACCTTC; CDR3 protein: CASSIELASIYGYTF
clone size: few; J gene: TRBJ2-5; CDR3 length: 14; D gene: -; V gene: TRBV5-1; CDR3 DNA: TGCGCCAGCAGCTCGCGCACAGAGGGGGAGACCCAGTACTTC; CDR3 protein: CASSSRTEGETQYF
clone size: few; J gene: TRBJ2-3; CDR3 length: 11; D gene: -; V gene: TRBV7-2; CDR3 DNA: TGTGCCAGCAGCTTAAGCGGTACGCAGTATTTT; CDR3 protein: CASSLSGTQYF
clone size: -; J gene: TRBJ2-3; CDR3 length: 16; D gene: TRBD2; V gene: TRBV5-6; CDR3 DNA: TGTGCCAGCAGCATACGACTAGCGGGCAGCACAGATACGCAGTATTTT; CDR3 protein: CASSIRLAGSTDTQYF
clone size: few; J gene: TRBJ2-1; CDR3 length: 14; D gene: TRBD2; V gene: TRBV20-1; CDR3 DNA: TGCAGTGCTAGAGAGGGGACTACTCGACGGGGGCAGTTCTTC; CDR3 protein: CSAREGTTRRGQFF
clone size: many; J gene: TRBJ2-1; CDR3 length: 13; D gene: -; V gene: TRBV7-3; CDR3 DNA: TGTGCCAGCAGTCGGGACCCCTCGAACGAGCAGTTCTTC; CDR3 protein: CASSRDPSNEQFF
clone size: few; J gene: TRBJ2-7; CDR3 length: 15; D gene: -; V gene: TRBV4-1; CDR3 DNA: TGCGCCAGCAGCCAAGATCGCCAGGGGTCCTACGAGCAGTACTTC; CDR3 protein: CASSQDRQGSYEQYF
clone size: -; J gene: TRBJ2-3; CDR3 length: 16; D gene: -; V gene: TRBV19; CDR3 DNA: TGTGCCAGTAGTAGGAGAGGACAAACGAGCACAGATACGCAGTATTTT; CDR3 protein: CASSRRGQTSTDTQYF
clone size: few; J gene: TRBJ1-1; CDR3 length: 19; D gene: -; V gene: TRBV12-3/TRBV12-4; CDR3 DNA: TGTGCCAGCAGTCGGTGGGGGATTTCGAAAGATGGGAAGAACACTGAAGCTTTCTTT; CDR3 protein: CASSRWGISKDGKNTEAFF
clone size: -; J gene: TRBJ2-3; CDR3 length: 13; D gene: -; V gene: TRBV29-1; CDR3 DNA: TGCAGCGTTGAAGACCCAGGGTTAGATACGCAGTATTTT; CDR3 protein: CSVEDPGLDTQYF
clone size: -; J gene: TRBJ1-2; CDR3 length: 13; D gene: -; V gene: TRBV19; CDR3 DNA: TGTGCCAGTAGTATCGGTCAGGAGTATGGCTACACCTTC; CDR3 protein: CASSIGQEYGYTF
clone size: few; J gene: TRBJ2-1; CDR3 length: 15; D gene: TRBD2; V gene: TRBV5-1; CDR3 DNA: TGCGCCAGCAAGCCAGCGGGGGTATCCTACAATGAGCAGTTCTTC; CDR3 protein: CASKPAGVSYNEQFF
clone size: -; J gene: TRBJ2-3; CDR3 length: 16; D gene: -; V gene: TRBV7-2; CDR3 DNA: TGTGCCAGCAGCTTAGGGATTCGGGTGGAGGCAGATACGCAGTATTTT; CDR3 protein: CASSLGIRVEADTQYF
clone size: few; J gene: TRBJ2-1; CDR3 length: 15; D gene: TRBD1; V gene: TRBV12-3/TRBV12-4; CDR3 DNA: TGTGCCAGCAGTTTAGACAGGGGGGAAGTCTATGAGCAGTTCTTC; CDR3 protein: CASSLDRGEVYEQFF
clone size: -; J gene: TRBJ2-7; CDR3 length: 15; D gene: -; V gene: TRBV10-3; CDR3 DNA: TGTGCCATCAGTGAGCGGGTAGGGGGAGGCTACGAGCAGTACTTC; CDR3 protein: CAISERVGGGYEQYF
clone size: few; J gene: TRBJ1-5; CDR3 length: 15; D gene: -; V gene: TRBV4-3; CDR3 DNA: TGCGCCAGCAGCCAAGATCCAGGCAACAATCAGCCCCAGCATTTT; CDR3 protein: CASSQDPGNNQPQHF
clone size: few; J gene: TRBJ2-1; CDR3 length: 13; D gene: -; V gene: TRBV5-1; CDR3 DNA: TGCGCCAGCAGCTTGGGGGCTTGGAATGAGCAGTTCTTC; CDR3 protein: CASSLGAWNEQFF
clone size: many; J gene: TRBJ1-6; CDR3 length: 13; D gene: -; V gene: TRBV20-1; CDR3 DNA: TGCAGTGCTAGAGACAGGGGTAATTCACCCCTCCACTTT; CDR3 protein: CSARDRGNSPLHF
clone size: many; J gene: TRBJ2-5; CDR3 length: 13; D gene: -; V gene: TRBV5-1; CDR3 DNA: TGCGCCAGCAGCTTCGGGGGCCGGGAGACCCAGTACTTC; CDR3 protein: CASSFGGRETQYF
clone size: few; J gene: TRBJ1-5; CDR3 length: 15; D gene: -; V gene: TRBV20-1; CDR3 DNA: TGCAGTGCTAGGGTCGAAGGGAGAGGGGATCAGCCCCAGCATTTT; CDR3 protein: CSARVEGRGDQPQHF
clone size: few; J gene: TRBJ1-2; CDR3 length: 13; D gene: -; V gene: TRBV5-1; CDR3 DNA: TGCGCCAGCAGCTTGGCCAAGGAGGCTGGCTACACCTTC; CDR3 protein: CASSLAKEAGYTF
clone size: -; J gene: TRBJ2-4; CDR3 length: 11; D gene: -; V gene: TRBV12-3/TRBV12-4; CDR3 DNA: TGTGCCAGCAGGGATTCCAACATTCAGTACTTC; CDR3 protein: CASRDSNIQYF
clone size: -; J gene: TRBJ1-5; CDR3 length: 15; D gene: -; V gene: TRBV20-1; CDR3 DNA: TGCAGTGCTCGGTTCGCGAAATTCGCCGATCAGCCCCAGCATTTT; CDR3 protein: CSARFAKFADQPQHF
clone size: few; J gene: TRBJ2-1; CDR3 length: 13; D gene: -; V gene: TRBV29-1; CDR3 DNA: TGCAGCGTTGACTTCAGCTCCTACAATGAGCAGTTCTTC; CDR3 protein: CSVDFSSYNEQFF
clone size: many; J gene: TRBJ2-7; CDR3 length: 15; D gene: TRBD1; V gene: TRBV4-2; CDR3 DNA: TGTGCCAGCAGCCAAATATTACTGACAGGGAACGAGCAGTACTTC; CDR3 protein: CASSQILLTGNEQYF
clone size: few; J gene: TRBJ2-3; CDR3 length: 17; D gene: -; V gene: TRBV7-9; CDR3 DNA: TGTGCCAGCAGCTCACCCGGCGTTGGCCCCCACACAGATACGCAGTATTTT; CDR3 protein: CASSSPGVGPHTDTQYF
clone size: few; J gene: TRBJ1-4; CDR3 length: 15; D gene: -; V gene: TRBV20-1; CDR3 DNA: TGCAGTGCAGTACACCTGATGGGGGCTAATGAAAAACTGTTTTTT; CDR3 protein: CSAVHLMGANEKLFF
clone size: many; J gene: TRBJ2-1; CDR3 length: 14; D gene: TRBD2; V gene: TRBV7-3; CDR3 DNA: TGTGCCAGCAGCAAGCGGGGGGGGACGAATGAGCAGTTCTTC; CDR3 protein: CASSKRGGTNEQFF
clone size: many; J gene: TRBJ1-2; CDR3 length: 13; D gene: -; V gene: TRBV6-5; CDR3 DNA: TGTGCCAGCAGTCCCGGGGGGAGATATGGCTACACCTTC; CDR3 protein: CASSPGGRYGYTF
clone size: few; J gene: TRBJ2-3; CDR3 length: 11; D gene: TRBD1; V gene: TRBV7-3; CDR3 DNA: TGTGCCAGCACAGGGGGAGATACGCAGTATTTT; CDR3 protein: CASTGGDTQYF
clone size: -; J gene: TRBJ2-6; CDR3 length: 18; D gene: -; V gene: TRBV19; CDR3 DNA: TGTGCCAGCGAAAGGCAGGACATTTATAACTCTGGGGCCAACGTCCTGACTTTC; CDR3 protein: CASERQDIYNSGANVLTF
clone size: -; J gene: TRBJ1-1; CDR3 length: 13; D gene: TRBD1; V gene: TRBV19; CDR3 DNA: TGTGCCAGTAGTATATCCGGGACAGGAGGCGCTTTCTTT; CDR3 protein: CASSISGTGGAFF
clone size: few; J gene: TRBJ2-1; CDR3 length: 16; D gene: -; V gene: TRBV18; CDR3 DNA: TGTGCCAGCTCACCCCTCGTTGGGGGCTCCTACAATGAGCAGTTCTTC; CDR3 protein: CASSPLVGGSYNEQFF